These T cell receptor beta chains were read from a single sample in a study of blood T cell repertoires in COVID-19. Repertoires were generated with immunoSEQ multiplex PCR, while TCRdb's copy carries only in-frame clones and drops some. The data hold roughly 250,000 clones, with more than 65% observed a single time. Sequencing was carried out using peripheral blood. These receptors came from a woman in her thirties or forties with active or convalescent COVID-19. Both conserved end residues are part of each CDR3. Fields, in order: J gene, D gene, V gene, clone size, CDR3 DNA, CDR3 protein. A D gene is named only where the DNA matches it firmly. Clone size is shown for a subset of rows, as once, few, many or a class of expanded clone.

TRBJ2-1	TRBD2	TRBV25-1	-	TGTGCCAGCACTCCCCCGGGACTAGCGGGGGGGTCGCAGTTCTTC	CASTPPGLAGGSQFF
TRBJ1-6	TRBD1	TRBV19	few	TGTGCCAGTAGTATTGGACAGGGTTTACCCCTCCACTTT	CASSIGQGLPLHF
TRBJ2-5	TRBD1	TRBV10-3	-	TGTGCCATCAGTGACCCCGGGACAGGGGAAGAGACCCAGTACTTC	CAISDPGTGEETQYF
TRBJ1-4	-	TRBV7-9	-	TGTGCCAGCAGCCGATTAACAGGGCCCTGGGAAGAAGAAAAACTGTTTTTT	CASSRLTGPWEEEKLFF
TRBJ1-1	TRBD1	TRBV27	-	TGTGCCAGCAGTTTAAGCCGGGACAGGCTAATGAACACTGAAGCTTTCTTT	CASSLSRDRLMNTEAFF
TRBJ1-4	TRBD1	TRBV18	once	TGTGCCAGCCGCGACAGGGGGGACTTTAATGAAAAACTGTTTTTT	CASRDRGDFNEKLFF
TRBJ2-7	-	TRBV11-2	-	TGTGCCAGCAGTGCGGGGGCCACCTACGAGCAGTACTTC	CASSAGATYEQYF
TRBJ1-1	-	TRBV7-8	-	TGTGCCAGCAGCCCGAGGACAGAGATTATGAACACTGAAGCTTTCTTT	CASSPRTEIMNTEAFF
TRBJ1-1	TRBD1	TRBV28	-	TGTGCCAGCAGTTTTTTACAGGGGGCGACTAACACTGAAGCTTTCTTT	CASSFLQGATNTEAFF
TRBJ1-5	-	TRBV3-1/TRBV3-2	-	TGTGCCAGCAGCCAAGACAGTAGCAATCAGCCCCAGCATTTT	CASSQDSSNQPQHF
TRBJ2-1	TRBD2	TRBV18	-	TGTGCCAGCTCACCCGCCCAGCGGGGGGGCATCGAGCAGTTCTTC	CASSPAQRGGIEQFF
TRBJ2-7	TRBD1	TRBV6-5	-	TGTGCCAGCACCGGGACAGGGGGGTTCGAGGAGTACTTC	CASTGTGGFEEYF
TRBJ1-5	-	TRBV6-1	once	TGTGCCAGCAGTTTGGCAGGGGAGGGGTATCAGCCCCAGCATTTT	CASSLAGEGYQPQHF
TRBJ2-7	-	TRBV7-9	-	TGTGCCAGCAGCTACTCCCGACAGCTTTCCTACGAGCAGTACTTC	CASSYSRQLSYEQYF
TRBJ1-1	-	TRBV6-5	-	TGTGCCAGCACCCTCACAGGTTTGGTCACTGAAGCTTTCTTT	CASTLTGLVTEAFF
TRBJ1-5	-	TRBV21-1	few	TGTGCCAGCAGCAAAGACAACAATCAGCCCCAGCATTTT	CASSKDNNQPQHF
TRBJ1-2	TRBD1	TRBV7-9	many	TGTGCCAGCAGCCGGGAACAGGGGCTCGGCTACACCTTC	CASSREQGLGYTF
TRBJ1-1	TRBD1	TRBV5-1	-	TGCGCCAGCAGCTTATCAGGGGGGAGTGAAGCTTTCTTT	CASSLSGGSEAFF
TRBJ1-1	-	TRBV15	-	TGTGCCACCAGCAGGGATCGACAGACTGAAGCTTTCTTT	CATSRDRQTEAFF
TRBJ2-5	TRBD2	TRBV5-1	-	TGCGCCAGCAGCTTGAGGCTGGGACTAGTTTTGGGGGGGAGAACTCAAGAGACCCAGTACTTC	CASSLRLGLVLGGRTQETQYF
TRBJ1-4	-	TRBV5-6	-	TGTGCCAGCAGCCGCGTTGCAACTAATGAAAAACTGTTTTTT	CASSRVATNEKLFF
TRBJ2-2	TRBD2	TRBV19	-	TGTGCCATACGGGGGGGGAACACCGGGGAGCTGTTTTTT	CAIRGGNTGELFF
TRBJ1-1	-	TRBV5-1	-	TGCGCCAGCAGCTTGGAGGGACAGAACACTGAAGCTTTCTTT	CASSLEGQNTEAFF
TRBJ1-5	-	TRBV28	-	TGTGCCAGCAGTATAACAGGTAGCAATCAGCCCCAGCATTTT	CASSITGSNQPQHF
TRBJ2-1	-	TRBV6-4	many	TGTGCCAGCAGTGAGGACAGTCACAATGAGCAGTTCTTC	CASSEDSHNEQFF
TRBJ1-3	-	TRBV4-1	-	TGCGCCAGCAGTTCTGCAGGTTTCGGAAACACCATATATTTT	CASSSAGFGNTIYF
TRBJ2-1	TRBD1	TRBV5-1	-	TGCGCCAGCAGCTTGGAGGGACAGGCTTTCTACAATGAGCAGTTCTTC	CASSLEGQAFYNEQFF
TRBJ2-2	TRBD2	TRBV7-3	-	TGTGCCAGCAGCCGTTCCGGGAGGATGGACACCGGGGAGCTGTTTTTT	CASSRSGRMDTGELFF
TRBJ1-5	-	TRBV9	-	TGTGCCAGCAGCGCCGAGTTTAGGCCCCAGCATTTT	CASSAEFRPQHF
TRBJ1-1	-	TRBV4-1	-	TGCGCCAGCAGCCAAGGGATCCAGGGGCCACGGGGAACTGAAGCTTTCTTT	CASSQGIQGPRGTEAFF
TRBJ1-1	-	TRBV19	-	TGTGCCAGTAGTATAGGGGGAGGCACTGAAGCTTTCTTT	CASSIGGGTEAFF
TRBJ1-1	-	TRBV7-9	-	TGTGCCAGCAGCACACCCACTGAAGCTTTCTTT	CASSTPTEAFF
TRBJ1-1	-	TRBV30	-	TGTGCCTGGAGTGTTGAAGCGTGGACTGAAGCTTTCTTT	CAWSVEAWTEAFF
TRBJ1-4	-	TRBV14	-	TGTGCCAGCAGCCCCAGGGGTTATGAAAAACTGTTTTTT	CASSPRGYEKLFF
TRBJ1-1	TRBD1	TRBV7-9	-	TGTGCCAGCAGCCCAGGACAGGGCGGGCCTGAAGCTTTCTTT	CASSPGQGGPEAFF
TRBJ1-3	-	TRBV10-3	once	TGTGCCATCAGGTCGGGGGACTCTGGAAACACCATATATTTT	CAIRSGDSGNTIYF
TRBJ2-3	TRBD2	TRBV5-6	-	TGTGCCAGCTCCCTCGGGGGGAGGAGGACAGATACGCAGTATTTT	CASSLGGRRTDTQYF
TRBJ2-2	-	TRBV4-1	-	TGCGCCAGCAGCCAAGAAGGATCGGGGTTCGGGGAGCTGTTTTTT	CASSQEGSGFGELFF
TRBJ1-2	-	TRBV10-2	-	TGCGCCAGCAGTGGGGCCTATGGCTACACCTTC	CASSGAYGYTF
TRBJ1-4	-	TRBV5-1	-	TGCGCCAGCAGCCCCCAGGGTGAAAAACTGTTTTTT	CASSPQGEKLFF
TRBJ1-6	TRBD1	TRBV30	-	TGTGCCTGGAAGACAGGGGGCTTTTCACCCCTCCACTTT	CAWKTGGFSPLHF
TRBJ2-7	TRBD1	TRBV19	-	TGTGCCACCCGACAGGGGTCCGCCTACGAGCAGTACTTC	CATRQGSAYEQYF
TRBJ1-2	-	TRBV10-3	-	TGTGCCATCAGTGACGACAGAGACTATGGCTACACCTTC	CAISDDRDYGYTF
TRBJ1-3	-	TRBV5-1	-	TGCGCCAGCAGCTTGGGGGACACCGGAAACACCATATATTTT	CASSLGDTGNTIYF
TRBJ1-2	-	TRBV19	-	TGTGCCAGTAGTATAGACCAGGGGCCGTCGAGTGGCTACACCTTC	CASSIDQGPSSGYTF
TRBJ2-5	-	TRBV5-1	-	TGCGCCAGCCTCCCAAACGAAGGACGAGGGGAGACCCAGTACTTC	CASLPNEGRGETQYF
TRBJ2-7	-	TRBV6-2/TRBV6-3	-	TGTGCCAGCAGTTACGGGCGCGAGCAGTACTTC	CASSYGREQYF
TRBJ2-2	TRBD1	TRBV7-6	-	TGTGCCAGCAGCGGCGATCCGAGGACAGGGGACTTACCGAAGAACACCGGGGAGCTGTTTTTT	CASSGDPRTGDLPKNTGELFF
TRBJ1-6	-	TRBV5-6	-	TGTGCCAGCAGCTGGGGGACATCCTATAATTCACCCCTCCACTTT	CASSWGTSYNSPLHF
TRBJ1-6	-	TRBV7-9	-	TGTGCCAGCAGCTTAGCCACGGACATTTCGGCCCTCCACTTT	CASSLATDISALHF
TRBJ1-2	TRBD1	TRBV5-6	few	TGTGCCAGCAGCCCCGAGGGGGCCAGCATATTATTC	CASSPEGASILF
TRBJ1-3	-	TRBV2	-	TGTGCCAGCAGTGTGTCTTCGGTGCGTAACACCATATATTTT	CASSVSSVRNTIYF
TRBJ2-5	-	TRBV7-6	-	TGTGCCAGCGAAGGGGTGGGGGAGACCCAGTACTTC	CASEGVGETQYF
TRBJ2-6	TRBD1	TRBV9	-	TGTGCCAGCAGCCCCTTAGGGGGCGGTGGGGCCAACGTCCTGACTTTC	CASSPLGGGGANVLTF